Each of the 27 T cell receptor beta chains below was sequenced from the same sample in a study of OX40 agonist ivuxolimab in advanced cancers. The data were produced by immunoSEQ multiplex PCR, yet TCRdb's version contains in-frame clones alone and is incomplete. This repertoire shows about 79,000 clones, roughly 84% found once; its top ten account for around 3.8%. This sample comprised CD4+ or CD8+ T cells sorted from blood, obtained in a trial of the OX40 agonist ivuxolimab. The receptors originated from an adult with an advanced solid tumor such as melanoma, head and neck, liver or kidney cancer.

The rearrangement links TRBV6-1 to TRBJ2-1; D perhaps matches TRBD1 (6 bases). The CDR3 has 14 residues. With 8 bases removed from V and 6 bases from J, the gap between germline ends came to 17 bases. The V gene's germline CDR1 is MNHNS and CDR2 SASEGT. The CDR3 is CASRWTALSNEQFF. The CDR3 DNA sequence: TGTGCCAGCCGTTGGACAGCCCTCTCCAATGAGCAGTTCTTC.

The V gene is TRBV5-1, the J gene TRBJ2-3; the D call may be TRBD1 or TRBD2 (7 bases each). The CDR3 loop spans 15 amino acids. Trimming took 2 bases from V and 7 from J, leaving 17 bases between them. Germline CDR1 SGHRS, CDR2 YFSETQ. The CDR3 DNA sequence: TGCGCCAGCAGCTTTGGACAGGCAGCGGGGAATACGCAGTATTTT. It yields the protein CASSFGQAAGNTQYF. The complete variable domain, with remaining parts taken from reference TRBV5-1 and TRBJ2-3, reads KAGVTQTPRYLIKTRGQQVTLSCSPISGHRSVSWYQQTPGQGLQFLFEYFSETQRNKGNFPGRFSGRQFSNSRSEMNVSTLELGDSALYLCASSFGQAAGNTQYFGPGTRLTVL.

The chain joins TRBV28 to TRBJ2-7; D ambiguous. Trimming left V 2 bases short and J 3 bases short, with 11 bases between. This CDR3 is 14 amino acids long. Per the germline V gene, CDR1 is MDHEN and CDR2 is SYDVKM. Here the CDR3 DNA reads TGTGCCAGCAGTTTAGTTGGAAGCTTCTACGAGCAGTACTTC. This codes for CASSLVGSFYEQYF.

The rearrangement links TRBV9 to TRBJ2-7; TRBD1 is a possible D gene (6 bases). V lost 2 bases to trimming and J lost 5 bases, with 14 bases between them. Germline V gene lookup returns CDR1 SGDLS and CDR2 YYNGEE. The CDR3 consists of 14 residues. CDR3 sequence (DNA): TGTGCCAGCAGCGTTCAGGGGATTGGCAACGAGCAGTACTTC. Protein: CASSVQGIGNEQYF.

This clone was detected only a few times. Here the CDR3 reads CASSQGAGTKYF. CDR3 bases: TGTGCCAGCAGCCAGGGGGCAGGGACGAAATACTTC. The V call is TRBV7-9, the J call TRBJ2-7; the match to TRBD1 covers 8 bases. Germline V lookup: CDR1 SEHNR, CDR2 FQNEAQ (reference sequence). V lost 5 bases and J lost 13; bases outside the gene matches: 10. This CDR3 is built from 12 residues.

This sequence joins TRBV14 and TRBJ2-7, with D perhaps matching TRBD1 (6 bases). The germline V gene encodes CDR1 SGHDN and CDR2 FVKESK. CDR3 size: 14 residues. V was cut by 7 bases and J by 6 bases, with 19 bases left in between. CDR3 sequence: CASTKGGVTGEQYF. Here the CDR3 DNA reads TGTGCCAGCACCAAAGGGGGAGTAACGGGCGAGCAGTACTTC.

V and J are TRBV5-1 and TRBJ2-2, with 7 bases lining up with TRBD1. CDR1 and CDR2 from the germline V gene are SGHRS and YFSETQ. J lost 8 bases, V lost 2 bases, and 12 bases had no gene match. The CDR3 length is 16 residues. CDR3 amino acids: CASSFDRVTISGELFF. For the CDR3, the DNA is TGCGCCAGCAGCTTCGACAGGGTGACTATTTCAGGGGAGCTGTTTTTT.

The CDR3 sequence: CASPGAQEVEAFF. The CDR3 bases are TGTGCCAGCCCGGGGGCCCAGGAGGTTGAAGCTTTCTTT. The rearrangement joins TRBV2 to TRBJ1-1; tentative D call: TRBD1 (6 bases). The CDR3 is 13 amino acids. Germline V lookup: CDR1 SNHLY, CDR2 FYNNEI. V dropped 8 bases and J dropped 7 bases, with 17 bases sitting between them.

The CDR3 DNA reads TGTGCCAGCAGCTCCGAATTTGGGCCTAACTATGGCTACACCTTC. Translation gives CASSSEFGPNYGYTF. The rearrangement links TRBV5-4 to TRBJ1-2; D ambiguous. Germline V gene data show CDR1 as SGHNT and CDR2 as YYREEE (reference sequence). This CDR3 is built from 15 residues. V was clipped by 3 bases and J by 0 bases, with 12 bases between them.

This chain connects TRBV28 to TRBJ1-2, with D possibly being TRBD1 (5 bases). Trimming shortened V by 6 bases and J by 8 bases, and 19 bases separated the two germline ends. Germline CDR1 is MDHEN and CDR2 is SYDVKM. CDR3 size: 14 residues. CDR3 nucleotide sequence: TGTGCCAGCAGCAGCCGCCCCCGGGGCGGGGGCTACACCTTC. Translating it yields CASSSRPRGGGYTF.

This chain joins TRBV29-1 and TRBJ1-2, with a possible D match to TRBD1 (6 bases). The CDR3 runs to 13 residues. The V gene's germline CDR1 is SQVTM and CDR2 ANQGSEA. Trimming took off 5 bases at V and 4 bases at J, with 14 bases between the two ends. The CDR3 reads CSVPNREGYGYTF. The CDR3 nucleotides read TGCAGCGTTCCCAACAGGGAGGGCTATGGCTACACCTTC.

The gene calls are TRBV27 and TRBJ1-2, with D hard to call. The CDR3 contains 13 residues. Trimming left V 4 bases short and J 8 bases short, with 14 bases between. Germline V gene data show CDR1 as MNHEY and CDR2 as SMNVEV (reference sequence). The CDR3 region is CASSSRDTMGYTF. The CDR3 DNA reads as TGTGCCAGCAGTTCCCGGGATACTATGGGCTACACCTTC.

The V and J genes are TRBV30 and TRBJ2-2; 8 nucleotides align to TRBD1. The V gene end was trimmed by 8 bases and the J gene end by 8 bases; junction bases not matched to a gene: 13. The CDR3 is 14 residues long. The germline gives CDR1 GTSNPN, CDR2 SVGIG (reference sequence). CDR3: CAGRGQAKGGELFF. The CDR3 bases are TGTGCCGGAAGGGGACAGGCCAAGGGGGGGGAGCTGTTTTTT.

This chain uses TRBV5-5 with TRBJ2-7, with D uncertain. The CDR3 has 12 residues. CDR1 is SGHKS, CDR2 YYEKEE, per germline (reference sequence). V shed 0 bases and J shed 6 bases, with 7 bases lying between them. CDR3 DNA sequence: TGTGCCAGCAGCTTGGCGACATCCGAGCAGTACTTC. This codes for CASSLATSEQYF.

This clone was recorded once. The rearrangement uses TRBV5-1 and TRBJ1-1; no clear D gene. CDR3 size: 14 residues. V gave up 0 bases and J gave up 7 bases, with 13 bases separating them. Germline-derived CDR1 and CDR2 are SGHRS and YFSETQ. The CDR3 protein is CASSLEAANGEAFF. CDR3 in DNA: TGCGCCAGCAGCTTGGAGGCAGCTAACGGTGAAGCTTTCTTT.

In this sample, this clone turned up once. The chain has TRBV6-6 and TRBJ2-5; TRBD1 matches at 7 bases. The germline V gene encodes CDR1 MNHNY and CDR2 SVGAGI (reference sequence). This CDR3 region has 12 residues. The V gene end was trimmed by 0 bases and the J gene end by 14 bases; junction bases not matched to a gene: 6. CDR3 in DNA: TGTGCCAGCAGTTACTCTTCCGGGACAGAATACTTC. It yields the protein CASSYSSGTEYF.

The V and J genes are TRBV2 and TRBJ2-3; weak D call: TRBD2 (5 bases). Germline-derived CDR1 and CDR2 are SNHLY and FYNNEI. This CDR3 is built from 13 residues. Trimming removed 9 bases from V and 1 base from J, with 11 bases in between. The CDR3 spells CASFRTGTDTQYF. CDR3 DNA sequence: TGTGCCAGTTTCAGGACTGGCACAGATACGCAGTATTTT.

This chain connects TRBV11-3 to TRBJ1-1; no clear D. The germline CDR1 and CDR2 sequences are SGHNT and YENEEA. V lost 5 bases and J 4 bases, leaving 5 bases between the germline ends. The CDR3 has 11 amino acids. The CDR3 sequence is CASSRSTEAFF. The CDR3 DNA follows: TGTGCCAGCAGCCGATCCACTGAAGCTTTCTTT.

CDR3 region: CASSFQGSEAFF. Written as DNA, the CDR3 is TGTGCCAGCAGCTTTCAGGGCTCTGAAGCTTTCTTT. This chain joins TRBV11-2 and TRBJ1-1, with D possibly matching TRBD1 (5 bases). Germline V CDR1 and CDR2: SGHAT, FQNNGV. This CDR3 has 12 residues. V lost 3 bases and J 6 bases, leaving 8 bases between the germline ends.

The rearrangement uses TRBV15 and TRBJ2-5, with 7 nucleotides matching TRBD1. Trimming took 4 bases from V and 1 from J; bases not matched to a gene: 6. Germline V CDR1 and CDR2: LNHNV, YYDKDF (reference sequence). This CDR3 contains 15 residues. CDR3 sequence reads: CATSKGGIIQETQYF. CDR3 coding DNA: TGTGCCACCAGCAAAGGGGGCATTATCCAAGAGACCCAGTACTTC. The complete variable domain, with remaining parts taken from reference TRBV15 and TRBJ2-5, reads DAMVIQNPRYQVTQFGKPVTLSCSQTLNHNVMYWYQQKSSQAPKLLFHYYDKDFNNEADTPDNFQSRRPNTSFCFLDIRSPGLGDTAMYLCATSKGGIIQETQYFGPGTRLLVL.

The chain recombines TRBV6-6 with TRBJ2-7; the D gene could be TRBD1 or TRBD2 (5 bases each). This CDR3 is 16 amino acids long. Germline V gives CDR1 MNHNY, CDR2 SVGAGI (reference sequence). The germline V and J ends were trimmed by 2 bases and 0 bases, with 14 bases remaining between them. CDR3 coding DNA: TGTGCCAGCAGTTACCCGGGACGCAGGAGCTCCTACGAGCAGTACTTC. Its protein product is CASSYPGRRSSYEQYF.

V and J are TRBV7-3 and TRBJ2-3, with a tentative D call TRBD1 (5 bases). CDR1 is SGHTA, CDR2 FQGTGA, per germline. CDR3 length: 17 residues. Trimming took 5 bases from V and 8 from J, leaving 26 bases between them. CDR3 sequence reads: CASSQEPGQTSGRTQYF. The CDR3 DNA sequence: TGTGCCAGCAGCCAAGAGCCTGGACAAACATCCGGGCGTACGCAGTATTTT.

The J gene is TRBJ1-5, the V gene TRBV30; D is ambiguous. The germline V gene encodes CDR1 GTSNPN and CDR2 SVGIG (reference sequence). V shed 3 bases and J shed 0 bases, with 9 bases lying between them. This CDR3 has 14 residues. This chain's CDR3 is CAWSPTISNQPQHF. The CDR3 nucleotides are TGTGCCTGGAGCCCCACAATTAGCAATCAGCCCCAGCATTTT.

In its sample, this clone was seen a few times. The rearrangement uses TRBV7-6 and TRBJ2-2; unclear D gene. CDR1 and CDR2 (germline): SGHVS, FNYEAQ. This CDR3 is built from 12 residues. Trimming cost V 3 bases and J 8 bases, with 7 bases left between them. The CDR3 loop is CASSLGQGELFF. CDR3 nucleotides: TGTGCCAGCAGCTTGGGTCAGGGGGAGCTGTTTTTT.

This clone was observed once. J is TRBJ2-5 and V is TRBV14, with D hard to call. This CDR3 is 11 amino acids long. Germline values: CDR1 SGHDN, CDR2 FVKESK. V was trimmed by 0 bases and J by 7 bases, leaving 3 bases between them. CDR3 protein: CASSQEGTQYF. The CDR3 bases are TGTGCCAGCAGCCAAGAAGGGACCCAGTACTTC.

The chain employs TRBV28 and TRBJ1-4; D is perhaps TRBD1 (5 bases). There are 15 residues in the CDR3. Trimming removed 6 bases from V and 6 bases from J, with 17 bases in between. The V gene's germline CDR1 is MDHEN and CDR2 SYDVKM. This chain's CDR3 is CASSQHRDGDEKLFF. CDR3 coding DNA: TGTGCCAGCAGCCAACACCGGGACGGAGATGAAAAACTGTTTTTT.

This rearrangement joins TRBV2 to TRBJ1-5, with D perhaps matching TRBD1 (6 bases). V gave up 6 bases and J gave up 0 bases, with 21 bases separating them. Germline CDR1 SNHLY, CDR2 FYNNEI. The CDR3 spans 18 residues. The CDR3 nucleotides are TGTGCCAGCAGGGTTTTACAGGGCGATTGGAATAGCAATCAGCCCCAGCATTTT. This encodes CASRVLQGDWNSNQPQHF. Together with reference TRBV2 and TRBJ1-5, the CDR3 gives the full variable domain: EPEVTQTPSHQVTQMGQEVILRCVPISNHLYFYWYRQILGQKVEFLVSFYNNEISEKSEIFDDQFSVERPDGSNFTLKIRSTKLEDSAMYFCASRVLQGDWNSNQPQHFGDGTRLSIL.